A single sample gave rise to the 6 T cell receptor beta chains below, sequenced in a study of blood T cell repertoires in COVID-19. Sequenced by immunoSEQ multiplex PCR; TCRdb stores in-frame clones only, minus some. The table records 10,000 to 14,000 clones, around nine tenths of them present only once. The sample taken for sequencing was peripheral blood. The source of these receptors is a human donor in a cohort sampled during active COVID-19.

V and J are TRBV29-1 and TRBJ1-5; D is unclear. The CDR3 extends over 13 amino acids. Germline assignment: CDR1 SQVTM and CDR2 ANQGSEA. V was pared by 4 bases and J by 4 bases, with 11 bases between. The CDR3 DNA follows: TGCAGCGTTGGAGGGAATAGAAATCAGCCCCAGCATTTT. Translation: CSVGGNRNQPQHF.

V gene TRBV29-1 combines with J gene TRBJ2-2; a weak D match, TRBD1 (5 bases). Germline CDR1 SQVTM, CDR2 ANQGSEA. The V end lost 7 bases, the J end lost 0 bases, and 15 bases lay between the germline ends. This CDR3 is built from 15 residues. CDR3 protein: CSAGRSTANTGELFF. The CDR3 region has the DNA TGCAGCGCCGGAAGATCGACAGCGAACACCGGGGAGCTGTTTTTT.

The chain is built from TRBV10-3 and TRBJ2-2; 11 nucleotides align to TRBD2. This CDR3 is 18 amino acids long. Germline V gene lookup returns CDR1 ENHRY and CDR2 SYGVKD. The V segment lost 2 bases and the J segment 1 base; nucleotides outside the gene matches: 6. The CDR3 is CAISEVPSGGLNTGELFF. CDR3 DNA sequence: TGTGCCATCAGTGAGGTTCCTAGCGGGGGGTTGAACACCGGGGAGCTGTTTTTT.

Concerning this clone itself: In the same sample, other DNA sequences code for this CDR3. CDR3 DNA: TGCGCCAGCAGCTTGGTATTAGCAGTCTCCTACGAGCAGTACTTC. Translation: CASSLVLAVSYEQYF. The chain links TRBV5-1 to TRBJ2-7; D remains unclear. The CDR3 extends over 15 amino acids. In germline, CDR1 is SGHRS, CDR2 YFSETQ. Deletions cut 0 bases from V and 0 bases from J, with 10 bases between.

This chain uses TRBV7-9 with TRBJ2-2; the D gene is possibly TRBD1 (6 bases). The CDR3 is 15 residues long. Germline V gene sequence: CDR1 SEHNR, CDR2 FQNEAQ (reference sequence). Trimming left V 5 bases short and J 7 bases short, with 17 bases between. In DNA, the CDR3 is TGTGCCAGCAGCATGAGACAGGCCGACATCGGGGAGCTGTTTTTT. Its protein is CASSMRQADIGELFF.

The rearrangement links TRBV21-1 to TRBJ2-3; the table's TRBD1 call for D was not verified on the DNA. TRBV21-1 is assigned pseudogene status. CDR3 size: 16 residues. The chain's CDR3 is CASSKGRGLGTDTQYF. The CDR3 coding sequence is TGTGCCAGCAGCAAAGGCAGGGGGCTGGGCACAGATACGCAGTATTTT.